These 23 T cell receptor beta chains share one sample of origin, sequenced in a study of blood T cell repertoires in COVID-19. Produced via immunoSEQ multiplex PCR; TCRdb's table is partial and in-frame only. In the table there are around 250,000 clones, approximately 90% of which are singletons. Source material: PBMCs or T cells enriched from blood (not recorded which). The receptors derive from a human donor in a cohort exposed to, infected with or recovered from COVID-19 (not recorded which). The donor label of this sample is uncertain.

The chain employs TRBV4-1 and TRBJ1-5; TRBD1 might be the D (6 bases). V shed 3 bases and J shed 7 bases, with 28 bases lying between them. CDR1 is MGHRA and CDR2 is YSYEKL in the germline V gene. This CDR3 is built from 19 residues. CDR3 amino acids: CASSQAPQGRGAGGQPQHF. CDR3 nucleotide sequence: TGCGCCAGCAGCCAGGCACCCCAGGGTAGGGGGGCCGGGGGGCAGCCCCAGCATTTT.

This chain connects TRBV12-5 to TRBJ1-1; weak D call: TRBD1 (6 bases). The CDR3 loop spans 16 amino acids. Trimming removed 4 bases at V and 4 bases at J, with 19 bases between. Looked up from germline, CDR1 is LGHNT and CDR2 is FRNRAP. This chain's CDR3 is CASGWSWDTHFTEAFF. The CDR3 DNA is TGTGCTAGTGGTTGGTCCTGGGACACCCATTTCACTGAAGCTTTCTTT.

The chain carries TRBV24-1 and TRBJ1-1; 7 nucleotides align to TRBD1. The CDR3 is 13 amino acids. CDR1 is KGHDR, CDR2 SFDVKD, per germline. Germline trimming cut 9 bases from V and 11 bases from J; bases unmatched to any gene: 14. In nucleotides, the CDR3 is TGTGCCACCGCCCGAGACGCGACAGGGCCCGCTTTCTTT. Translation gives CATARDATGPAFF.

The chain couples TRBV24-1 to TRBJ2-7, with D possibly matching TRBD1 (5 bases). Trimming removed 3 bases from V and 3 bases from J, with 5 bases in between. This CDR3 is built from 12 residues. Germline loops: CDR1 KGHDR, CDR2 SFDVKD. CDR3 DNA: TGTGCCACCAGTGATCAGGGCTACGAGCAGTACTTC. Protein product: CATSDQGYEQYF.

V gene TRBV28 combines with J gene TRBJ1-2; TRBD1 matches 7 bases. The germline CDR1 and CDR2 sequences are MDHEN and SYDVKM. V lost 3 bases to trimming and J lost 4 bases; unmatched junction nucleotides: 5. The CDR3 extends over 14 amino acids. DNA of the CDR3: TGTGCCAGCAGTTTCCACAGGGGCGTCTATGGCTACACCTTC. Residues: CASSFHRGVYGYTF.

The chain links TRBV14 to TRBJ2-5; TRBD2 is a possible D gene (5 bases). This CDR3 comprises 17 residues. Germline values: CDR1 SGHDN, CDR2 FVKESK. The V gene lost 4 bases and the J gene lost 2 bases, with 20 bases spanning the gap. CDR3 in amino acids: CASSPLMEALLQETQYF. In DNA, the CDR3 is TGTGCCAGCAGCCCTCTTATGGAGGCCCTCCTACAAGAGACCCAGTACTTC.

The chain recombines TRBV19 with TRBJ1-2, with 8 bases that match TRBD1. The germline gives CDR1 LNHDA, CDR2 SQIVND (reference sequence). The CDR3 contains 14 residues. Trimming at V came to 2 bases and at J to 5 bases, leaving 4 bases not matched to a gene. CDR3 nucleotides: TGTGCCAGTAGTATAAGTGGGACAGGATATGGCTACACCTTC. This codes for CASSISGTGYGYTF.

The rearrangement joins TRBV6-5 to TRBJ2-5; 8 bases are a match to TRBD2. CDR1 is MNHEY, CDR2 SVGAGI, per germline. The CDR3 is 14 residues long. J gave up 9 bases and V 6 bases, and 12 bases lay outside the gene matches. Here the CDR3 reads CASRPPGGGGAQYF. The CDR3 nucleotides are TGTGCCAGCAGACCCCCGGGGGGGGGCGGGGCCCAGTACTTC.

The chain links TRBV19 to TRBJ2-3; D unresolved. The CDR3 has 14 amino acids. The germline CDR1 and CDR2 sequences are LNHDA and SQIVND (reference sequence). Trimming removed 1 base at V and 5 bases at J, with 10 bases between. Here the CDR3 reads CASSIVSNGDTQYF. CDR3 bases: TGTGCCAGTAGTATAGTGAGTAATGGAGATACGCAGTATTTT.

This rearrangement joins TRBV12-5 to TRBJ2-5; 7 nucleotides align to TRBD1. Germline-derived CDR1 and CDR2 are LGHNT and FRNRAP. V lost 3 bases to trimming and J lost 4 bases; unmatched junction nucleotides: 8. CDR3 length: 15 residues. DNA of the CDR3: TGTGCTAGTGGTTTCGGTCCGGGACAGAGAGAGACCCAGTACTTC. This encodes CASGFGPGQRETQYF.

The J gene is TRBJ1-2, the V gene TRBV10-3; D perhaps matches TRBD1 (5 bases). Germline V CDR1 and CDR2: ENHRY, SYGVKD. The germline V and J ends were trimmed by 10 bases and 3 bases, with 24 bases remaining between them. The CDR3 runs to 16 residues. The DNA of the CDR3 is TGTGCCACTACCTTGGCAGGGAACCCTTCCTACTATGGCTACACCTTC. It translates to CATTLAGNPSYYGYTF.

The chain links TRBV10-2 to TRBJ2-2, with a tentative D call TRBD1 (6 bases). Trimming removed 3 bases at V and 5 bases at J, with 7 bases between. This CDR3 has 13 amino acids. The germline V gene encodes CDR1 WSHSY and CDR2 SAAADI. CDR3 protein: CASSEGGTGELFF. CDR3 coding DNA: TGCGCCAGCAGTGAAGGGGGAACCGGGGAGCTGTTTTTT.

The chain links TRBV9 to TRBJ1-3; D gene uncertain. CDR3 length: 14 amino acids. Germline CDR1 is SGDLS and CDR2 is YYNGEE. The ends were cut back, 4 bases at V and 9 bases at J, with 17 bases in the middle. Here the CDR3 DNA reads TGTGCCAGCAGCCCCGCGGGCCCCCGAGGCACCATATATTTT. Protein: CASSPAGPRGTIYF.

CDR3 bases: TGTGCCAGCAGTTACTCTGTGGCTTCATTTGACGAGCAGTACTTC. Its translation: CASSYSVASFDEQYF. The chain employs TRBV6-5 and TRBJ2-7; no clear D. The length of the CDR3 is 15 residues. CDR1 and CDR2 from the germline V gene are MNHEY and SVGAGI. V was pared by 0 bases and J by 5 bases, with 14 bases between.

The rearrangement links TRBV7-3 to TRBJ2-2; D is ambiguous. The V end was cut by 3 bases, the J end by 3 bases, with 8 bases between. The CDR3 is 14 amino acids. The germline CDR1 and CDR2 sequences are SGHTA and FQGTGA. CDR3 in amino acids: CASSLPSDTGELFF. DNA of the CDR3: TGTGCCAGCAGCTTGCCGTCGGACACCGGGGAGCTGTTTTTT.

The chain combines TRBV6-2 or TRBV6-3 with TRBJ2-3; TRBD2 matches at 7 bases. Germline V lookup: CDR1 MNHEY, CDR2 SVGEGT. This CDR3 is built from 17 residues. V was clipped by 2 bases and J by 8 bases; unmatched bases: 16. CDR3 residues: CASSYTPGAGVAGTQYF. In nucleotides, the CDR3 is TGTGCCAGCAGTTACACTCCCGGGGCGGGGGTAGCGGGTACGCAGTATTTT.

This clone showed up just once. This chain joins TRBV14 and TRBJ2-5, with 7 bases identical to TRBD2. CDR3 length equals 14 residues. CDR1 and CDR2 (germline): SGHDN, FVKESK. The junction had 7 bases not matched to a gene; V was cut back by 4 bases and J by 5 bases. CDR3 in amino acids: CASSPSGGSETQYF. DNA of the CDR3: TGTGCCAGCAGCCCATCCGGGGGGTCGGAGACCCAGTACTTC.

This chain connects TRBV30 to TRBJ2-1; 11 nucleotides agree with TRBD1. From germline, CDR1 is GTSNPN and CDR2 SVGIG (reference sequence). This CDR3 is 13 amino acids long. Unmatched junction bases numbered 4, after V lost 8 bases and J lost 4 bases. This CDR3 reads CARDRGKYNEQFF. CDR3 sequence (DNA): TGTGCCCGGGACAGGGGGAAATACAATGAGCAGTTCTTC.

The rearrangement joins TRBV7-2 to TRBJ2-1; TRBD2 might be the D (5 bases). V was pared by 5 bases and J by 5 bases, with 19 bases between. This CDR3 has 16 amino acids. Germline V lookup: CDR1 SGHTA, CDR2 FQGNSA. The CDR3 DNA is TGTGCCAGCAGCAGCCCGACCGGGGAACTACACAATGAGCAGTTCTTC. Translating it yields CASSSPTGELHNEQFF.

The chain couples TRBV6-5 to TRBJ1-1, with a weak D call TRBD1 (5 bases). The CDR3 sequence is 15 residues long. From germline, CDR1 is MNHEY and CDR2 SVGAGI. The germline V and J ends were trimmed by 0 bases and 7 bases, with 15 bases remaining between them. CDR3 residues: CASSYSIAGGNEAFF. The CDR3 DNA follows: TGTGCCAGCAGTTACTCGATAGCCGGGGGAAATGAAGCTTTCTTT.

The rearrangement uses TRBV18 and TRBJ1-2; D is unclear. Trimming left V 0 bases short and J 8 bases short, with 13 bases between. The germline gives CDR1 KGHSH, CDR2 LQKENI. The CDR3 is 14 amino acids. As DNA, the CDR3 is TGTGCCAGCTCACCACCGGTCCGGGAAGGAGGCTACACCTTC. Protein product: CASSPPVREGGYTF.

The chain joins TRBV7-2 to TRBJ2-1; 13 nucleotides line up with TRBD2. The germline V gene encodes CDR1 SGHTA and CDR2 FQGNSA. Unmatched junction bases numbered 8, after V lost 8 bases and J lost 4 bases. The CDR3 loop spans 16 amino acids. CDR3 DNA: TGTGCCAGCCGGCCGACTAGCGGGGGGCTTTACAATGAGCAGTTCTTC. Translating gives CASRPTSGGLYNEQFF.

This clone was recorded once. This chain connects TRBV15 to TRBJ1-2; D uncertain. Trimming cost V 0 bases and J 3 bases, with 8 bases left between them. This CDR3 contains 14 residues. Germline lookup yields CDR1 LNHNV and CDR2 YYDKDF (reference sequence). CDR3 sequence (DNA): TGTGCCACCAGCAGAGATAGAAGATACTATGGCTACACCTTC. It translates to CATSRDRRYYGYTF.